The entry below describes one T cell receptor (beta chain). Then a second PCR, running about 6 to 11 cycles, was carried out with a sample-barcoded 5' primer and a J-beta primer mix. TCRdb re-analysed the 5' RACE reads in MiXCR, keeping a single row per CDR3 protein. Among about a million distinct CDR3 sequences listed, about 48% were seen once. Germline loops: CDR1 SGHRS, CDR2 YFSETQ. CDR3 length equals 13 residues. This record belongs to a study of blood T cells in healthy people across ages. The J gene is TRBJ2-5, the V gene TRBV5-1; possibly TRBD1 or TRBD2 for D (6 bases each). Near its end, the DNA agrees better with TRBJ2-4, so the J call may be wrong. The sequencing input was blood. The receptor was isolated from a man aged 30 to 45 in good health. The chain's CDR3 is CASSWAGEDIQYF. The CDR3 nucleotides read TGCGCCAGCAGCTGGGCAGGGGAGGACATTCAGTACTTC.